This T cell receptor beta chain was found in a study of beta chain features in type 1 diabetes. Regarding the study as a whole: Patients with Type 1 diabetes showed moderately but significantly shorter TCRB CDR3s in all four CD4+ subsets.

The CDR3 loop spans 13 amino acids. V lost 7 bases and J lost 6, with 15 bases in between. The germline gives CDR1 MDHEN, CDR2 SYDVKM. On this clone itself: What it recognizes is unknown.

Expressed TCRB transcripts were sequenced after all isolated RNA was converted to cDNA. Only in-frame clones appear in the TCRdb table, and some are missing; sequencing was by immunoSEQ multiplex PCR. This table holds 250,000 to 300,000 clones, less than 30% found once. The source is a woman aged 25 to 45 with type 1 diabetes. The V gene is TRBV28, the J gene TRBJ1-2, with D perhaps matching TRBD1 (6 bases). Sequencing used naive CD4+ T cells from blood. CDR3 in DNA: TGTGCCAGCACTTCACAGGGTACCCATGGCTACACCTTC. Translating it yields CASTSQGTHGYTF.